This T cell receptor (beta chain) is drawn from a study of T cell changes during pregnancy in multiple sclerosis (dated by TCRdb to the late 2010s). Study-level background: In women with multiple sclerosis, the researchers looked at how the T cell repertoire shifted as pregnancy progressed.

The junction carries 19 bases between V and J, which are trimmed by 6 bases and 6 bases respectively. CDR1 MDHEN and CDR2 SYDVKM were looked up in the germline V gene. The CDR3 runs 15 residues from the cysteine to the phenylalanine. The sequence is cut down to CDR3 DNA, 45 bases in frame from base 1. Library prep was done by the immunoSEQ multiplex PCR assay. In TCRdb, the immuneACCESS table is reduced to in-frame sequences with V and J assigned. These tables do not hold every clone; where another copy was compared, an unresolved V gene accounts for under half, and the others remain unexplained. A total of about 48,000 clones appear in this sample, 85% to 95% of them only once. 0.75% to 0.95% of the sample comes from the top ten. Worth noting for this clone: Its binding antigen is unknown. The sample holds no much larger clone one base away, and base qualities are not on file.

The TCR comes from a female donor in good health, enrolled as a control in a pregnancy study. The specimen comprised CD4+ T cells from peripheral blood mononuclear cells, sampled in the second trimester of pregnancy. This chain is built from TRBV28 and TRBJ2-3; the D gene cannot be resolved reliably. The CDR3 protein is CASSPYGRVLDTQYF. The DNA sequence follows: TGTGCCAGCAGCCCCTATGGTCGAGTCCTCGATACGCAGTATTTT.